This note documents a single T cell receptor (beta chain) sequence. The entry originates in a study of blood T cell repertoires in COVID-19. About the research overall: Sites in the United States, Italy and Spain provided acute and convalescent COVID-19 samples.

Germline CDR1 reads SGHDT; CDR2 reads YYEEEE. This CDR3 has 16 residues. J lost 2 bases, V lost 3 bases, and 9 bases had no gene match. Sequencing used immunoSEQ multiplex PCR; TCRdb keeps in-frame clones, though not all of them. The sample yields about 280,000 clones, less than 85% seen once. This clonotype was obtained from a woman aged 45-60 years who had recovered from COVID-19. The sample comprised PBMCs or T cells enriched from blood (not recorded which). The V call is TRBV5-6, the J call TRBJ1-1, with TRBD1 matching over 8 bases. The CDR3 region is CASSWGWDRSNTEAFF. For the CDR3, the DNA is TGTGCCAGCAGCTGGGGATGGGACAGGTCCAACACTGAAGCTTTCTTT.